This is a list of T cell receptor beta chains from one sample in a study of neurological immune-mediated disorders. TCRdb re-analysed the 5' RACE reads in MiXCR, keeping a single row per CDR3 protein. This table holds more than 75,000 distinct CDR3 sequences, 10% found once. Source material: PBMCs. These receptors originate from a man aged 40-49 years in good health. CDR3s include the opening cysteine and the closing phenylalanine or tryptophan.

>TRBJ2-4|TRBV3-1
CASSRYRNVLAKNIQYF
>TRBJ1-2|TRBV10-3
CAISAPQGTGDGYTF
>TRBJ1-1|TRBV7-3
CASSQDRGNTEAFF
>TRBJ2-1|TRBV29-1
CSVEGAGVSWGNEQFF
>TRBJ2-7|TRBV28
CASSPPAHYEQYF
>TRBJ2-5|TRBV5-1
CASSLTSGSQETQYF
>TRBJ1-1|TRBV20-1
CSAPGLKNTEAFF
>TRBJ1-2|TRBV5-1
CASSPGDRLGGYTF
>TRBJ2-6|TRBV5-5
CASSFPVSGANVLTF
>TRBJ1-2|TRBV5-6
CASSLAGGGGYTF
>TRBJ2-1|TRBV9
CASSKSPAFSYNEQFF
>TRBJ2-7|TRBV5-5
CASGMWTVNEQYF
>TRBJ2-7|TRBV11-2
CASSLGLGPAEQYF
>TRBJ2-1|TRBV9
CASSAGTSGYNEQFF
>TRBJ2-2|TRBV11-3
CASSPRLSGELFF
>TRBJ1-1|TRBV5-1
CASSFSLAVNTEAFF
>TRBJ2-5|TRBV7-9
CASSLSGGPQETQYF
>TRBJ2-6|TRBV5-6
CASSLLPGGLSGANVLTF
>TRBJ2-7|TRBV20-1
CRARTSGSSSYEQYF
>TRBJ2-6|TRBV28
CASSELREGSGANVLTF
>TRBJ2-1|TRBV5-1
CASSLARGYNEQFF
>TRBJ2-1|TRBV20-1
CSSGTSGKNEQFF
>TRBJ2-2|TRBV7-7
CASRAGSNTGELFF
>TRBJ2-5|TRBV18
CASSAGTAQETQYF
>TRBJ2-3|TRBV11-2
CASSLGLASTDTQYF
>TRBJ2-3|TRBV4-2
CASSRGIDATPEGDTQYF
>TRBJ2-7|TRBV29-1
CSASRGRPYEQYF
>TRBJ2-3|TRBV12-3/TRBV12-4
CASSLTGGTDTQYF
>TRBJ2-6|TRBV5-1
CASTGGSGANVLTF
>TRBJ2-3|TRBV20-1
CSAPVGNTQYF
>TRBJ2-2|TRBV2
CASSPQGMKNTGELFF
>TRBJ2-5|TRBV9
CASSVGLAETQYF
>TRBJ2-5|TRBV11-2
CASSSYDASQETQYF
>TRBJ1-1|TRBV20-1
CSARGQISTEAFF
>TRBJ2-1|TRBV5-1
CASSPRPAGDNEQFF
>TRBJ2-2|TRBV5-1
CASSLNTGELFF
>TRBJ1-1|TRBV7-9
CASSVDRGPNTEAFF
>TRBJ2-5|TRBV28
CASQGQETQYF
>TRBJ2-3|TRBV5-6
CASSPMSTDTQYF
>TRBJ1-4|TRBV20-1
CSARFGVANEKLFF
>TRBJ1-2|TRBV7-3
CASSLGGQGKEDYTF
>TRBJ2-7|TRBV29-1
CSVAGLAVPYEQYF
>TRBJ2-7|TRBV29-1
CSVRGRSGQTSYEQYF
>TRBJ2-1|TRBV5-5
CASSRPDTSSYNEQFF
>TRBJ2-7|TRBV5-1
CASSPPGLAGAGEQYF
>TRBJ2-7|TRBV6-5
CASSYLQRNEQYF
>TRBJ2-7|TRBV3-1
CASSPLAGGPYEQYF
>TRBJ1-1|TRBV6-1
CASSEALRGGAFF
>TRBJ2-3|TRBV5-1
CASSPLQGFTDTQYF
>TRBJ2-7|TRBV6-5
CASSYSGGRESYEQYF
>TRBJ2-7|TRBV5-1
CASKTSGISYEQYF
>TRBJ1-2|TRBV7-2
CASSLVDDRGRGYTF
>TRBJ2-7|TRBV5-5
CASSRMASTYEQYF
>TRBJ2-2|TRBV5-1
CASSFRRENTGELFF
>TRBJ2-1|TRBV5-6
CASSLASSYNEQFF
>TRBJ2-7|TRBV10-1
CASRSGTSYRSSYEQYF
>TRBJ1-2|TRBV5-1
CASSWTGVLYGYTF
>TRBJ1-2|TRBV6-5
CASSSSTGEGYTF
>TRBJ2-5|TRBV6-1
CASSPQASGRETQYF
>TRBJ2-5|TRBV5-1
CASSYGGASGTDLQETQYF